Below are 21 T cell receptor beta chains sequenced from a single sample in a study of blood T cell repertoires in COVID-19. Clones were read by immunoSEQ multiplex PCR, and TCRdb kept only the in-frame ones, dropping some. Of roughly 30,000 clones in the sample, roughly 84% were seen once. Input material: peripheral blood. These receptors were obtained from an elderly man with active COVID-19.

This clone is a singleton in its sample. CDR3 coding DNA: TGTGCCAGCAGTTTGAACAGGGGGAATTCACCCCTCCACTTT. Its protein is CASSLNRGNSPLHF. This chain connects TRBV27 to TRBJ1-6; 8 bases fit TRBD1. Unmatched junction bases numbered 2, after V lost 3 bases and J lost 7 bases. Looked up from germline, CDR1 is MNHEY and CDR2 is SMNVEV (reference sequence). The CDR3 sequence is 14 residues long.

This chain joins TRBV3-1 (or the pseudogene TRBV3-2) and TRBJ2-5, with a tentative D call TRBD1 (6 bases). The CDR3 contains 14 residues. V lost 4 bases to trimming and J lost 5 bases, with 14 bases between them. CDR1 LGHDT and CDR2 YNNKEL come from the germline V gene (reference sequence). The CDR3 loop is CASSPTGTQETQYF. The CDR3, as DNA: TGTGCCAGCAGCCCCACCGGGACACAGGAGACCCAGTACTTC.

The CDR3 sequence: CASKRTEGNNEQYF. The CDR3 DNA sequence: TGTGCCAGCAAGAGGACTGAGGGAAACAACGAGCAGTACTTC. The chain recombines TRBV6-6 with TRBJ2-7, with D possibly matching TRBD2 (5 bases). This CDR3 has 14 amino acids. Germline V gene sequence: CDR1 MNHNY, CDR2 SVGAGI (reference sequence). The germline V and J ends were trimmed by 7 bases and 5 bases, with 18 bases remaining between them.

The V call is TRBV2, the J call TRBJ2-1, with 7 bases identical to TRBD1. Germline CDR1 is SNHLY and CDR2 is FYNNEI. The junction had 8 bases not matched to a gene; V was cut back by 3 bases and J by 9 bases. CDR3 length: 14 residues. The CDR3 nucleotides are TGTGCCAGCAGTGAGGACAGGTCAGTTACTGAGCAGTTCTTC. Translating gives CASSEDRSVTEQFF. Complete variable domain (other parts from reference TRBV2 and TRBJ2-1): EPEVTQTPSHQVTQMGQEVILRCVPISNHLYFYWYRQILGQKVEFLVSFYNNEISEKSEIFDDQFSVERPDGSNFTLKIRSTKLEDSAMYFCASSEDRSVTEQFFGPGTRLTVL.

V is TRBV5-1 and J is TRBJ2-1; 15 bases fit TRBD2. This CDR3 is 15 amino acids long. J was trimmed by 12 bases and V by 2 bases; bases with no gene match: 6. Germline loops: CDR1 SGHRS, CDR2 YFSETQ. The CDR3 region is CASSFDPGLAGGQFF. The CDR3 coding sequence is TGCGCCAGCAGCTTCGACCCGGGACTAGCGGGGGGGCAGTTCTTC.

The chain combines TRBV11-1 with TRBJ2-5, with a possible D match to TRBD1 (5 bases). Germline-derived CDR1 and CDR2 are SGHAT and FQDESV (reference sequence). CDR3 size: 13 residues. Trimming took 3 bases from V and 3 from J, leaving 8 bases between them. The chain's CDR3 is CASSFDSKETQYF. CDR3 in DNA: TGTGCCAGCAGCTTCGACAGTAAAGAGACCCAGTACTTC.

This clone appeared a single time. The V gene is TRBV7-9, the J gene TRBJ2-5; 8 bases fit TRBD1. The V gene end was trimmed by 2 bases and the J gene end by 2 bases; junction bases not matched to a gene: 4. CDR1 and CDR2 from the germline V gene are SEHNR and FQNEAQ (reference sequence). This CDR3 contains 15 residues. In nucleotides, the CDR3 is TGTGCCAGCAGCTTATTCGGACAGGGTCAAGAGACCCAGTACTTC. This translates into CASSLFGQGQETQYF.

Points on this clone: Sequence at one end of the junction differs from germline and may be a read error. This rearrangement joins TRBV5-1 to TRBJ2-2; D might be TRBD1 (5 bases). The CDR3 sequence is 14 residues long. The germline V gene encodes CDR1 SGHRS and CDR2 YFSETQ. CDR3 nucleotide sequence: TGCGCCAGCAGCTTGGCAGGGAACGCCGGGGAGCTGTTTTTT. Its protein product is CASSLAGNAGELFF. Full variable domain (rest looked up from reference TRBV5-1 and TRBJ2-2): KAGVTQTPRYLIKTRGQQVTLSCSPISGHRSVSWYQQTPGQGLQFLFEYFSETQRNKGNFPGRFSGRQFSNSRSEMNVSTLELGDSALYLCASSLAGNAGELFFGEGSRLTVL.

The rearrangement joins TRBV2 to TRBJ2-7; TRBD1 aligns across 8 bases. Germline-derived CDR1 and CDR2 are SNHLY and FYNNEI. This CDR3 region has 17 residues. V lost 1 base, J lost 4 bases, and 12 bases stayed unmatched. This CDR3 is CASSEVAGRQGRYEQYF. The CDR3 DNA reads as TGTGCCAGCAGTGAAGTCGCGGGGAGACAGGGGAGGTACGAGCAGTACTTC.

CDR3 amino acids: CASSFAGGRMNTQYF. The CDR3 region has the DNA TGTGCCAGCAGTTTCGCGGGGGGGCGAATGAATACGCAGTATTTT. The chain has TRBV27 and TRBJ2-3; 9 nucleotides align to TRBD2. The CDR3 is made up of 15 amino acids. V trimming: 3 bases; J trimming: 7 bases; junction bases outside the gene matches: 8. The germline V gene has CDR1 MNHEY and CDR2 SMNVEV (reference sequence).

The chain employs TRBV11-1 and TRBJ2-3, with 9 bases fitting TRBD2. V trimming: 6 bases; J trimming: 4 bases; junction bases outside the gene matches: 8. This CDR3 region has 15 residues. Germline lookup yields CDR1 SGHAT and CDR2 FQDESV (reference sequence). The CDR3: CASRGSGGGADTQYF. CDR3 sequence (DNA): TGTGCCAGCAGGGGGAGCGGCGGGGGGGCAGATACGCAGTATTTT. The whole variable domain, remainder taken from reference TRBV11-1 and TRBJ2-3, is EAEVAQSPRYKITEKSQAVAFWCDPISGHATLYWYRQILGQGPELLVQFQDESVVDDSQLPKDRFSAERLKGVDSTLKIQPAELGDSAMYLCASRGSGGGADTQYFGPGTRLTVL.

This chain connects TRBV19 to TRBJ1-1; possible D gene TRBD1, 6 bases. V lost 2 bases, J lost 4 bases, and 11 bases lay in between. This CDR3 spans 14 amino acids. CDR1 LNHDA and CDR2 SQIVND come from the germline V gene (reference sequence). The CDR3 nucleotides are TGTGCCAGTAGTATAACAAACAGGGTCACTGAAGCTTTCTTT. It encodes CASSITNRVTEAFF.

V is TRBV3-1 (or the pseudogene TRBV3-2) and J is TRBJ2-2; no clear D. Deletions cut 0 bases from V and 1 base from J, with 6 bases between. CDR3 length equals 15 residues. CDR1 LGHDT and CDR2 YNNKEL come from the germline V gene (reference sequence). CDR3 nucleotides: TGTGCCAGCAGCCAAGATCTTTGGAACACCGGGGAGCTGTTTTTT. Translating it yields CASSQDLWNTGELFF.

This chain joins TRBV5-1 and TRBJ2-3, with 7 nucleotides matching TRBD2. J gave up 0 bases and V 0 bases, and 4 bases lay outside the gene matches. CDR3 size: 16 residues. CDR1 SGHRS and CDR2 YFSETQ come from the germline V gene. CDR3 in DNA: TGCGCCAGCAGCTTGGGGAGCGGGGCTAGCACAGATACGCAGTATTTT. This sequence encodes CASSLGSGASTDTQYF.

The rearrangement links TRBV29-1 to TRBJ2-2, with D possibly being TRBD2 (6 bases). There are 18 residues in the CDR3. Germline CDR1 SQVTM, CDR2 ANQGSEA. Trimming stripped 3 bases from V and 2 bases from J, with 22 bases between. CDR3 coding DNA: TGCAGCGTTGAGTTGAGTTGGGGGAGGCACAGCAACACCGGGGAGCTGTTTTTT. This sequence encodes CSVELSWGRHSNTGELFF.

This clone was recorded a few times. The V gene is TRBV4-2, the J gene TRBJ1-6; 9 nucleotides match TRBD1. CDR3 length: 16 amino acids. CDR1 and CDR2 from the germline V gene are LGHNA and YNFKEQ. J gave up 4 bases and V 4 bases, and 5 bases lay outside the gene matches. CDR3 protein: CASSLTGGRYNSPLHF. CDR3 nucleotides: TGTGCCAGCAGCCTAACAGGGGGCCGTTATAATTCACCCCTCCACTTT.

This sequence joins TRBV7-6 and TRBJ2-7; D not resolved. Germline V gene lookup returns CDR1 SGHVS and CDR2 FNYEAQ. This CDR3 has 12 amino acids. The V end was cut by 5 bases, the J end by 6 bases, with 11 bases between. CDR3 coding DNA: TGTGCCAGCAGCGAACAACTATCCGAGCAGTACTTC. Encoded protein: CASSEQLSEQYF.

The chain combines TRBV7-2 with TRBJ2-3, with 8 positions matching TRBD2. Germline V gene data show CDR1 as SGHTA and CDR2 as FQGNSA. V was clipped by 5 bases and J by 4 bases; unmatched bases: 8. The CDR3 length is 15 residues. CDR3 region: CASSQGSGGSDTQYF. CDR3 in DNA: TGTGCCAGCAGCCAGGGGAGCGGGGGCTCAGATACGCAGTATTTT.

This clone has more than one count but fewer than ten. The V gene is TRBV2, the J gene TRBJ2-7; a possible D gene is TRBD2 (6 bases). This CDR3 region has 12 residues. Trimming took 11 bases from V and 0 from J, leaving 11 bases between them. CDR1 SNHLY and CDR2 FYNNEI come from the germline V gene. CDR3 DNA: TGTGCCGGGGGAGGCACCTCCTACGAGCAGTACTTC. It encodes CAGGGTSYEQYF.

The chain uses TRBV18 and TRBJ1-1; possible D gene TRBD1, 5 bases. The V gene lost 6 bases and the J gene lost 2 bases, with 13 bases spanning the gap. In germline, CDR1 is KGHSH, CDR2 LQKENI. The CDR3 extends over 14 amino acids. The CDR3 reads CASSRQTVNTEAFF. CDR3 sequence (DNA): TGTGCCAGCTCCCGCCAGACAGTTAACACTGAAGCTTTCTTT.

The sample holds one count of this clone. V and J are TRBV6-1 and TRBJ2-3; D may be TRBD2 (6 bases). This CDR3 spans 13 amino acids. V was cut by 3 bases and J by 4 bases, with 8 bases left in between. In germline, CDR1 is MNHNS, CDR2 SASEGT. CDR3 nucleotides: TGTGCCAGCAGTGAGGCGGGGCCAGATACGCAGTATTTT. Amino acid sequence: CASSEAGPDTQYF.